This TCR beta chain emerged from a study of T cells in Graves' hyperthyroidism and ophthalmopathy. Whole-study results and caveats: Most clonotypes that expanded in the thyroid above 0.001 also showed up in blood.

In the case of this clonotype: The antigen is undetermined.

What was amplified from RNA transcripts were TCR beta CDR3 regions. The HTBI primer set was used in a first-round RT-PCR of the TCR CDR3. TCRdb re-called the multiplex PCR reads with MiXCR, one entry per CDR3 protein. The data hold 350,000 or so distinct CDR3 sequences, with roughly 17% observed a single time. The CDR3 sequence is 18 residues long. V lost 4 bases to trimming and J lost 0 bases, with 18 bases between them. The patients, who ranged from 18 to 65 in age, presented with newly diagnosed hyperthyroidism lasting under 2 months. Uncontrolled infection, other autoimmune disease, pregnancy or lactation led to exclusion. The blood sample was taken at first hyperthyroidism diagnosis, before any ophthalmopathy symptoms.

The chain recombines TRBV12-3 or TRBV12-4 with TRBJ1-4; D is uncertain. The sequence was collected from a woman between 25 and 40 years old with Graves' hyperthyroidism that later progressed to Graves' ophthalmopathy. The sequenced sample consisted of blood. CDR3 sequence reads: CASSSPEASSPTNEKLFF. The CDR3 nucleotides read TGTGCCAGCAGTTCTCCCGAAGCAAGTAGCCCAACTAATGAAAAACTGTTTTTT.